The 14 T cell receptor beta chains in this list originate from one sample, sequenced in a study of T-cell memory formation after mild COVID-19. TCRdb redid the calling of the 5' RACE reads with MiXCR, one entry per CDR3 protein. The sample holds roughly 300,000 distinct CDR3 sequences; 8% to 10% are singletons and the top ten take approximately 23%. Sequencing was performed on PBMCs or a T cell subset sorted from them (not recorded which). These receptors came from a man aged 18-30 years who had mild COVID-19 (a few samples of this study predate the infection). Cell type and time point are not known.

This clonotype was seen a few times. The chain recombines TRBV6-2 or TRBV6-3 with TRBJ2-1; no clear D gene. The CDR3 has 13 residues. V lost 1 base, J lost 4 bases, and 5 bases lay in between. Germline lookup yields CDR1 MNHEY and CDR2 SVGEGT. The CDR3 DNA is TGTGCCAGCAGTTACTTCAGTTACAATGAGCAGTTCTTC. This translates into CASSYFSYNEQFF.

The V gene is TRBV4-2, the J gene TRBJ2-7; no firm D call. The germline gives CDR1 LGHNA, CDR2 YNFKEQ. The CDR3 is 17 amino acids. Trimming removed 2 bases from V and 6 bases from J, with 23 bases in between. Here the CDR3 DNA reads TGTGCCAGCAGCCAATATTCTGAGACGGACCACCCCCTCGAGCAGTACTTC. Protein product: CASSQYSETDHPLEQYF.

This clonotype occurred a few times. The chain joins TRBV20-1 to TRBJ2-1; weak D call: TRBD1 (5 bases). V was pared by 3 bases and J by 1 base, with 10 bases between. This CDR3 has 14 amino acids. CDR1 is DFQATT and CDR2 is SNEGSKA in the germline V gene (reference sequence). The CDR3 coding sequence is TGCAGTGCTAGGGACACGGTATCCTACAATGAGCAGTTCTTC. Amino acid sequence: CSARDTVSYNEQFF.

The chain carries TRBV4-3 and TRBJ2-7; no clear D. Germline V gene data show CDR1 as LGHNA and CDR2 as YSLEER. V was clipped by 4 bases and J by 4 bases, with 11 bases between them. The CDR3 is 13 amino acids. Here the CDR3 reads CASSLTVQYEQYF. The CDR3 coding sequence is TGCGCCAGCAGCCTTACAGTTCAATACGAGCAGTACTTC.

This clonotype was seen ten or more times. The chain couples TRBV5-1 to TRBJ2-2; possible D gene TRBD1, 5 bases. CDR1 is SGHRS, CDR2 YFSETQ, per germline. V lost 1 base to trimming and J lost 0 bases, with 7 bases between them. This CDR3 has 15 residues. The CDR3 DNA reads as TGCGCCAGCAGCTTGACAGGAACGAACACCGGGGAGCTGTTTTTT. Protein product: CASSLTGTNTGELFF.

There are a few counts of this clonotype. The V and J genes are TRBV20-1 and TRBJ1-6, with 8 positions matching TRBD1. The CDR3 length is 15 residues. The ends lost 3 bases at V and 6 bases at J; junction bases unmatched: 7. Germline V gives CDR1 DFQATT, CDR2 SNEGSKA (reference sequence). The CDR3 loop is CSASITGGPNSPLHF. The DNA of the CDR3 is TGCAGTGCTAGTATCACAGGGGGTCCTAATTCACCCCTCCACTTT.

This rearrangement joins TRBV29-1 to TRBJ1-1; D not resolved. The V gene's germline CDR1 is SQVTM and CDR2 ANQGSEA. The CDR3 has 12 residues. The germline V and J ends were trimmed by 7 bases and 4 bases, with 13 bases remaining between them. The CDR3 DNA sequence: TGCAGCGCGCCCACGGGTGGCACTGAAGCTTTCTTT. Translating gives CSAPTGGTEAFF.

The CDR3 DNA follows: TGTGCCAGCAGCCCAGGTCACATCACCGGGGAGCTGTTTTTT. Amino acid sequence: CASSPGHITGELFF. The chain joins TRBV7-3 to TRBJ2-2; D is uncertain. The CDR3 spans 14 residues. The ends were cut back, 5 bases at V and 4 bases at J, with 11 bases in the middle. In germline, CDR1 is SGHTA, CDR2 FQGTGA.

CDR3 region: CASRPGTGYEQYF. The CDR3 nucleotides read TGTGCCAGCAGGCCCGGGACAGGCTACGAGCAGTACTTC. This sequence joins TRBV6-1 and TRBJ2-7; 8 bases match TRBD1. The CDR3 has 13 residues. Germline loops: CDR1 MNHNS, CDR2 SASEGT. V was pared by 6 bases and J by 3 bases, with 4 bases of the junction left unmatched.

There are a few counts of this clonotype. This chain uses TRBV2 with TRBJ1-4; 7 nucleotides line up with TRBD1. The trim removed 7 bases at V and 9 bases at J, leaving 11 bases unmatched. Germline CDR1 reads SNHLY; CDR2 reads FYNNEI. The CDR3 covers 14 residues. CDR3 residues: CASTWGDSRKKLFF. CDR3 DNA: TGTGCCAGCACGTGGGGGGACAGCCGAAAAAAACTGTTTTTT.

The chain joins TRBV11-1 to TRBJ2-3; the D gene is possibly TRBD2 (6 bases). The CDR3 length is 12 residues. Germline CDR1 SGHAT, CDR2 FQDESV (reference sequence). The CDR3 DNA sequence: TGTCTCACCCCGGGGGTCTGGAATACGCAGTATTTT. This translates into CLTPGVWNTQYF.

This clonotype has a handful of counts. The V and J genes are TRBV20-1 and TRBJ2-3; D gene unclear. The CDR3 consists of 15 residues. Germline CDR1 DFQATT, CDR2 SNEGSKA (reference sequence). Trimming removed 1 base at V and 3 bases at J, with 14 bases between. CDR3 residues: CSARVGLKVTDTQYF. CDR3 coding DNA: TGCAGTGCTAGAGTAGGTCTTAAGGTTACAGATACGCAGTATTTT.

This clonotype has a count of ten or more. The chain recombines TRBV5-1 with TRBJ2-3, with D possibly TRBD1 on 6 matching bases. V was shortened by 3 bases and J by 9 bases, with 14 bases between the two germline ends. Germline loops: CDR1 SGHRS, CDR2 YFSETQ. CDR3 length equals 13 residues. CDR3 coding DNA: TGCGCCAGCAGCTCGAGGACAGACCCGACGCAGTATTTT. It yields the protein CASSSRTDPTQYF.

The genes are TRBV6-2 or TRBV6-3 and TRBJ2-7; D may correspond to TRBD1 or TRBD2 (5 bases each). This CDR3 contains 16 residues. V was shortened by 0 bases and J by 1 base, with 13 bases between the two germline ends. Germline CDR1 is MNHEY and CDR2 is SVGEGT. The CDR3 is CASSYSREPLSYEQYF. The CDR3 bases are TGTGCCAGCAGTTACTCCAGGGAGCCCCTTTCCTACGAGCAGTACTTC.